One and the same sample provided the 25 T cell receptor beta chains below, sequenced in a study of HIV-infected patients and healthy controls (TCRdb year 2014). To prepare the library, 5' RACE was applied. Sequencing was performed on an Illumina MiSeq. Using SuperScript III with primers targeting the alpha and beta constant regions, about 520 ng of RNA was reverse transcribed. Separate alpha and beta chain libraries were made by chain-specific third strand synthesis with multiplexing indices. TCRdb reprocessed the public reads (quality trimming at Q25 with fastp, clone calling with MiXCR) and kept in-frame beta chains. Every CDR3 protein is listed once, alongside the most common genes and DNA of its rows. A total of 18,000 or so distinct CDR3 sequences appear in this sample, around 8.3% of them only once. The ten top clones hold 6.5% of the sample. Whole blood was used without cell fractionation, so all unsorted peripheral T cells were reflected in the repertoire.

Sequencing was done on a sample of blood. The receptors were sampled from an adult in good health.

This clonotype is medium-sized (0.01 to 0.1%) within its sample. The rearrangement joins TRBV5-1 to TRBJ2-1; TRBD1 agrees at 7 bases. The CDR3 is made up of 16 amino acids. Trimming cost V 0 bases and J 3 bases; bases outside gene matches: 6. Per the germline V gene, CDR1 is SGHRS and CDR2 is YFSETQ. The CDR3 sequence is CASSLVKGTVYNEQFF. The CDR3 DNA is TGCGCCAGCAGCTTGGTAAAGGGGACAGTCTACAATGAGCAGTTCTTC. The whole variable domain, filled in from reference TRBV5-1 and TRBJ2-1, reads KAGVTQTPRYLIKTRGQQVTLSCSPISGHRSVSWYQQTPGQGLQFLFEYFSETQRNKGNFPGRFSGRQFSNSRSEMNVSTLELGDSALYLCASSLVKGTVYNEQFFGPGTRLTVL.

This clonotype was seen repeatedly, ten times or more. The V and J genes are TRBV2 and TRBJ2-3; D call uncertain. This CDR3 spans 13 amino acids. Per the germline V gene, CDR1 is SNHLY and CDR2 is FYNNEI. Deletions cut 6 bases from V and 5 bases from J, with 12 bases between. CDR3 protein: CASRASIRDTQYF. CDR3 nucleotides: TGTGCCAGCAGAGCCTCCATTAGAGATACGCAGTATTTT.

This clonotype has ten or more counts. This chain uses TRBV5-1 with TRBJ2-1; perhaps D is TRBD1 or TRBD2 (5 bases each). V shed 0 bases and J shed 2 bases, with 12 bases lying between them. CDR1 and CDR2 (germline): SGHRS, YFSETQ. The CDR3 is 16 residues long. In DNA, the CDR3 is TGCGCCAGCAGCTTGGGAGGGGTGGCAACCTACAATGAGCAGTTCTTC. Its protein is CASSLGGVATYNEQFF. The full variable domain, in which reference TRBV5-1 and TRBJ2-1 provide the parts outside the CDR3, is KAGVTQTPRYLIKTRGQQVTLSCSPISGHRSVSWYQQTPGQGLQFLFEYFSETQRNKGNFPGRFSGRQFSNSRSEMNVSTLELGDSALYLCASSLGGVATYNEQFFGPGTRLTVL.

Ten or more counts support this clonotype. This chain links TRBV6-5 with TRBJ1-2, with D unclear. Trimming pared 6 bases from V and 5 bases from J, leaving 7 bases between. There are 11 residues in the CDR3. Germline V gene data show CDR1 as MNHEY and CDR2 as SVGAGI. CDR3 nucleotides: TGTGCCAGCAGCGACTTATATGGCTACACCTTC. Its protein product is CASSDLYGYTF.

This clonotype was counted at least ten times. The rearrangement uses TRBV3-1 and TRBJ2-1; the match to TRBD2 covers 11 bases. V dropped 4 bases and J dropped 9; count of bases not matched to a gene: 8. CDR3 length: 15 amino acids. CDR1 is LGHDT and CDR2 is YNNKEL in the germline V gene (reference sequence). CDR3 nucleotide sequence: TGTGCCAGCAGCCTAGGCTCTAGCGGGAGGAGTGAGCAGTTCTTC. Its protein is CASSLGSSGRSEQFF.

Ten or more counts support this clonotype. This chain links TRBV20-1 with TRBJ2-7, with 8 bases matching TRBD1. The ends lost 6 bases at V and 4 bases at J; junction bases unmatched: 26. CDR3 length: 19 residues. CDR1 DFQATT and CDR2 SNEGSKA come from the germline V gene (reference sequence). CDR3 loop: CSAIALPAGTGKSLYEQYF. DNA for the CDR3: TGCAGTGCGATCGCCCTGCCCGCCGGGACAGGAAAGAGCTTATACGAGCAGTACTTC.

This clonotype was detected ten times or more. This sequence joins TRBV19 and TRBJ2-1, with TRBD1 as a possible D gene (5 bases). This CDR3 spans 17 amino acids. V was trimmed by 3 bases and J by 7 bases, leaving 22 bases between them. Germline V CDR1 and CDR2: LNHDA, SQIVND (reference sequence). CDR3: CASSMRSRGARKNEQFF. As DNA, the CDR3 is TGTGCCAGTAGTATGCGTTCTAGGGGCGCCCGAAAGAATGAGCAGTTCTTC.

By proportion, this clonotype is medium-sized (0.01 to 0.1%). The rearrangement links TRBV29-1 to TRBJ2-5; TRBD1 matches 10 bases. Trimming took 8 bases from V and 5 from J; bases not matched to a gene: 8. The germline CDR1 and CDR2 sequences are SQVTM and ANQGSEA. The CDR3 length is 13 residues. This CDR3 is CSSDRGGGETQYF. The DNA of the CDR3 is TGCAGCTCGGACAGGGGGGGTGGCGAGACCCAGTACTTC.

This clonotype showed up many times. The chain uses TRBV5-1 and TRBJ2-1; D is unclear. The V end lost 0 bases, the J end lost 9 bases, and 10 bases lay between the germline ends. The germline gives CDR1 SGHRS, CDR2 YFSETQ. The CDR3 sequence is 13 residues long. This chain's CDR3 is CASSLVLLGEQFF. CDR3 bases: TGCGCCAGCAGCTTGGTTTTATTGGGTGAGCAGTTCTTC.

The chain recombines TRBV7-2 with TRBJ2-1; tentative D call: TRBD2 (6 bases). This CDR3 spans 16 amino acids. The germline V gene encodes CDR1 SGHTA and CDR2 FQGNSA. V lost 5 bases and J 3 bases, leaving 17 bases between the germline ends. This CDR3 is CASSPKRSGLYNEQFF. In DNA, the CDR3 is TGTGCCAGCAGCCCCAAACGATCGGGACTCTACAATGAGCAGTTCTTC.

This clonotype was counted many times. The V gene is TRBV3-1, the J gene TRBJ1-5; no clear D gene. Trimming pared 3 bases from V and 6 bases from J, leaving 9 bases between. The CDR3 is 13 residues long. The germline CDR1 and CDR2 sequences are LGHDT and YNNKEL (reference sequence). CDR3 region: CASSQGSGQPQHF. CDR3 coding DNA: TGTGCCAGCAGCCAGGGTTCGGGTCAGCCCCAGCATTTT. Drawing the rest from reference TRBV3-1 and TRBJ1-5, the complete variable domain is DTAVSQTPKYLVTQMGNDKSIKCEQNLGHDTMYWYKQDSKKFLKIMFSYNNKELIINETVPNRFSPKSPDKAHLNLHINSLELGDSAVYFCASSQGSGQPQHFGDGTRLSIL.

This clonotype has a count of ten or more. CDR3 sequence: CSATPAGGVEKQPQHF. The CDR3 DNA reads as TGCAGTGCTACGCCGGCGGGGGGCGTAGAAAAACAGCCCCAGCATTTT. This rearrangement joins TRBV20-1 to TRBJ1-5, with TRBD1 as a possible D gene (6 bases). Germline CDR1 and CDR2: DFQATT and SNEGSKA (reference sequence). This CDR3 has 16 amino acids. The germline V and J ends were trimmed by 4 bases and 7 bases, with 23 bases remaining between them.

This clonotype was recorded at least ten times. This rearrangement joins TRBV4-1 to TRBJ2-2; 9 bases match TRBD1. This CDR3 has 14 residues. V lost 8 bases and J lost 4; bases outside the gene matches: 5. The V gene's germline CDR1 is MGHRA and CDR2 YSYEKL. CDR3 coding DNA: TGCGCCAGCCGGGACAGGGCGGGCACCGGGGAGCTGTTTTTT. Encoded protein: CASRDRAGTGELFF.

Sample share makes this clonotype medium-sized. V usage is TRBV5-1 and J usage is TRBJ2-1; D might be TRBD2 (7 bases). The length of the CDR3 is 16 residues. Trimming took off 0 bases at V and 5 bases at J, with 15 bases between the two ends. Germline V gives CDR1 SGHRS, CDR2 YFSETQ. This CDR3 is CASSLAGGLRDNEQFF. The CDR3 DNA follows: TGCGCCAGCAGCTTGGCGGGGGGCTTGAGGGACAATGAGCAGTTCTTC. The full variable domain, completed using reference TRBV5-1 and TRBJ2-1, is KAGVTQTPRYLIKTRGQQVTLSCSPISGHRSVSWYQQTPGQGLQFLFEYFSETQRNKGNFPGRFSGRQFSNSRSEMNVSTLELGDSALYLCASSLAGGLRDNEQFFGPGTRLTVL.

In this sample, this clonotype turned up many times. The CDR3 loop is CASSSTGTGYTF. For the CDR3, the DNA is TGTGCCAGCAGTAGTACAGGGACGGGCTACACCTTC. This chain uses TRBV12-3 or TRBV12-4 with TRBJ1-2; a weak D match, TRBD1 (6 bases). V was shortened by 5 bases and J by 8 bases, with 12 bases between the two germline ends. The CDR3 is made up of 12 amino acids.

This clonotype was observed many times. The chain carries TRBV11-2 and TRBJ2-5, with 7 bases that match TRBD1. CDR3 length equals 14 residues. Germline V gene lookup returns CDR1 SGHAT and CDR2 FQNNGV. Unmatched junction bases numbered 6, after V lost 3 bases and J lost 5 bases. The CDR3 region has the DNA TGTGCCAGCAGCTTCTTGGACAGGCCCGAGACCCAGTACTTC. Its protein is CASSFLDRPETQYF.

This clonotype was counted many times. The V and J genes are TRBV6-5 and TRBJ2-1, with 14 bases matching TRBD2. CDR3 length equals 19 residues. Germline CDR1 MNHEY, CDR2 SVGAGI. J was trimmed by 8 bases and V by 6 bases; bases with no gene match: 18. The CDR3 bases are TGTGCCAGCAGCCTAGGGACTAGCGGGAGTTTTTTCCTTCCCCATGAGCAGTTCTTC. Protein: CASSLGTSGSFFLPHEQFF.

At least ten counts were recorded for this clonotype. The CDR3 loop is CASKPLLGKLFF. The CDR3 DNA follows: TGTGCCAGCAAGCCTCTGCTAGGAAAACTGTTTTTT. The chain recombines TRBV2 with TRBJ1-4; D not certain. V was trimmed by 7 bases and J by 10 bases, leaving 13 bases between them. CDR3 length: 12 residues. CDR1 is SNHLY, CDR2 FYNNEI, per germline.

The table lists this clonotype with a few counts. The chain is built from TRBV20-1 and TRBJ2-5; TRBD2 agrees at 12 bases. The length of the CDR3 is 16 residues. Germline V gene lookup returns CDR1 DFQATT and CDR2 SNEGSKA (reference sequence). J lost 0 bases, V lost 5 bases, and 7 bases had no gene match. In DNA, the CDR3 is TGCAGTGCTCGACCTAGCGGGAGGGGGTACCAAGAGACCCAGTACTTC. The encoded protein is CSARPSGRGYQETQYF.

In its sample, this clonotype was seen many times. The chain joins TRBV29-1 to TRBJ2-3; 9 nucleotides match TRBD1. This CDR3 has 13 amino acids. With V trimmed by 7 bases and J by 2 bases, 4 bases remained unmatched. CDR1 and CDR2 from the germline V gene are SQVTM and ANQGSEA. CDR3 DNA: TGCAGCGGTGGGACAGGGTACACAGATACGCAGTATTTT. This translates into CSGGTGYTDTQYF.

Judged by abundance, this clonotype is medium-sized (0.01 to 0.1%). This chain connects TRBV6-6 to TRBJ2-3; D gene uncertain. Trimming cost V 7 bases and J 4 bases, with 21 bases left between them. The CDR3 covers 16 residues. Germline-derived CDR1 and CDR2 are MNHNY and SVGAGI (reference sequence). The CDR3 protein is CASIPNGFGHSDTQYF. CDR3 DNA: TGTGCCAGCATCCCCAATGGGTTCGGCCATTCAGATACGCAGTATTTT.

This clonotype appeared many times. The rearrangement joins TRBV5-4 to TRBJ2-3, with TRBD2 matching over 9 bases. The CDR3 sequence is 18 residues long. Germline CDR1 and CDR2: SGHNT and YYREEE (reference sequence). V lost 0 bases to trimming and J lost 4 bases; unmatched junction nucleotides: 12. CDR3 residues: CASSLGGLARLEADTQYF. CDR3 coding DNA: TGTGCCAGCAGCTTGGGAGGACTAGCGAGATTGGAGGCAGATACGCAGTATTTT.

The chain links TRBV7-2 to TRBJ2-3; D remains unclear. The germline V gene encodes CDR1 SGHTA and CDR2 FQGNSA. The germline V and J ends were trimmed by 1 base and 7 bases, with 6 bases remaining between them. This CDR3 comprises 12 residues. Written as DNA, the CDR3 is TGTGCCAGCAGCTTAGGACGAAATACGCAGTATTTT. Its protein is CASSLGRNTQYF.

The chain has TRBV15 and TRBJ2-4, with D perhaps being TRBD1 or TRBD2 (6 bases each). This CDR3 is 14 amino acids long. The V gene lost 3 bases and the J gene lost 3 bases, with 9 bases spanning the gap. CDR1 and CDR2 from the germline V gene are LNHNV and YYDKDF (reference sequence). The CDR3 DNA reads as TGTGCCACCAGCAGGGAGGGGGTCAAAAACATTCAGTACTTC. Protein product: CATSREGVKNIQYF.

The table lists this clonotype with many counts. The rearrangement links TRBV5-6 to TRBJ2-1; D gene ambiguous. CDR3 length: 13 amino acids. The germline gives CDR1 SGHDT, CDR2 YYEEEE. V gave up 0 bases and J gave up 8 bases, with 9 bases separating them. Here the CDR3 reads CASSLAEKDEQFF. The CDR3 DNA reads as TGTGCCAGCAGCTTGGCCGAGAAGGATGAGCAGTTCTTC.